The next 23 T cell receptor beta chains were all read from a single sample in a study of blood T cell repertoires in COVID-19. Sequenced by immunoSEQ multiplex PCR; TCRdb stores in-frame clones only, minus some. Of about 350,000 clones detected, almost 90% appear once; the ten largest clones hold about 7.3%. Sequenced sample: peripheral blood. These TCRs come from a woman in her 70s with COVID-19, enrolled during active disease.

This clone turned up a few times. The chain joins TRBV2 to TRBJ1-3; TRBD1 matches at 7 bases. With V trimmed by 10 bases and J by 4 bases, 7 bases remained unmatched. Germline CDR1 is SNHLY and CDR2 is FYNNEI. There are 13 residues in the CDR3. The DNA of the CDR3 is TGTGCCACCTACAGGGGTCCCGGAAACACCATATATTTT. This translates into CATYRGPGNTIYF.

The V and J genes are TRBV6-5 and TRBJ1-4, with D unresolved. Germline CDR1 reads MNHEY; CDR2 reads SVGAGI. The CDR3 sequence is 14 residues long. V dropped 8 bases and J dropped 0 bases, with 10 bases sitting between them. CDR3 protein: CASRSDATNEKLFF. The CDR3 DNA reads TGTGCCAGCCGTAGCGATGCAACTAATGAAAAACTGTTTTTT.

The count of this clone is one. The chain links TRBV30 to TRBJ2-3; TRBD2 matches 8 bases. V lost 3 bases, J lost 2 bases, and 4 bases stayed unmatched. Germline CDR1 is GTSNPN and CDR2 is SVGIG (reference sequence). The CDR3 has 14 amino acids. Written as DNA, the CDR3 is TGTGCCTGGAGGGATAGCGGGGCCACAGATACGCAGTATTTT. Protein sequence: CAWRDSGATDTQYF.

This clone was recorded a few times. The rearrangement uses TRBV3-1 (or the pseudogene TRBV3-2) and TRBJ1-6; D not certain. CDR3 length equals 14 residues. V gave up 1 base and J gave up 8 bases, with 9 bases separating them. The V gene's germline CDR1 is LGHDT and CDR2 YNNKEL (reference sequence). CDR3 nucleotide sequence: TGTGCCAGCAGCCAAGGAGTGCGGGATTCACCCCTCCACTTT. Protein product: CASSQGVRDSPLHF.

With regard to this clone: This specimen includes other DNA sequences encoding the same CDR3. The rearrangement links TRBV18 to TRBJ2-5; D ambiguous. V was clipped by 6 bases and J by 3 bases, with 5 bases between them. The germline CDR1 and CDR2 sequences are KGHSH and LQKENI. This CDR3 has 11 amino acids. The DNA for the CDR3 is TGTGCCAGCTCGCCGGAAGAGACCCAGTACTTC. Translation: CASSPEETQYF.

The V and J genes are TRBV5-1 and TRBJ2-7; TRBD1 matches at 9 bases. The junction had 3 bases not matched to a gene; V was cut back by 0 bases and J by 2 bases. The CDR3 covers 15 residues. The V gene's germline CDR1 is SGHRS and CDR2 YFSETQ. CDR3 sequence (DNA): TGCGCCAGCAGCTTGGAGGGGACAGGGACCTACGAGCAGTACTTC. Its protein product is CASSLEGTGTYEQYF.

The chain carries TRBV9 and TRBJ1-2, with TRBD1 matching 7 bases. The V gene end was trimmed by 4 bases and the J gene end by 4 bases; junction bases not matched to a gene: 13. The CDR3 runs 16 residues. The germline V gene encodes CDR1 SGDLS and CDR2 YYNGEE. CDR3 sequence (DNA): TGTGCCAGCAGCCCCCCACAGGGGCAGTGGAGCTATGGCTACACCTTC. It yields the protein CASSPPQGQWSYGYTF.

This clone was seen once. In the same sample, other DNA sequences code for this CDR3. CDR3 nucleotide sequence: TGTGCCAGCAGCTTAGTGGCTAGCGGGGGTGCAGAGACCCAGTACTTC. Its protein is CASSLVASGGAETQYF. V and J are TRBV7-2 and TRBJ2-5; TRBD2 aligns across 10 bases. V gave up 1 base and J gave up 4 bases; unmatched junction bases: 6. The CDR3 contains 16 residues. CDR1 is SGHTA and CDR2 is FQGNSA in the germline V gene.

This sequence joins TRBV7-2 and TRBJ1-1; 10 positions agree with TRBD1. This CDR3 is 16 amino acids long. With V trimmed by 5 bases and J by 4 bases, 10 bases remained unmatched. Germline V lookup: CDR1 SGHTA, CDR2 FQGNSA. CDR3 protein: CASSAQGTGDGTEAFF. Written as DNA, the CDR3 is TGTGCCAGCAGCGCCCAGGGGACAGGGGATGGCACTGAAGCTTTCTTT.

The rearrangement joins TRBV14 to TRBJ1-2; D might be TRBD1 (5 bases). V lost 5 bases and J lost 8, with 15 bases in between. This CDR3 contains 13 residues. Germline V gene lookup returns CDR1 SGHDN and CDR2 FVKESK. The chain's CDR3 is CASSAAGVEGYTF. As DNA, the CDR3 is TGTGCCAGCAGCGCGGCGGGGGTGGAAGGCTACACCTTC.

J is TRBJ1-2 and V is TRBV9, with a possible D match to TRBD1 (5 bases). This CDR3 is built from 17 residues. V was shortened by 2 bases and J by 3 bases, with 20 bases between the two germline ends. Germline CDR1 is SGDLS and CDR2 is YYNGEE. CDR3 region: CASSVGTGEILHYGYTF. The CDR3 DNA reads as TGTGCCAGCAGCGTCGGAACAGGCGAAATATTACACTATGGCTACACCTTC.

This clone turned up a few times. V and J are TRBV5-1 and TRBJ1-2, with D tentatively TRBD1 (5 bases). Germline CDR1 is SGHRS and CDR2 is YFSETQ. This CDR3 has 14 residues. Trimming shortened V by 7 bases and J by 1 base, and 14 bases separated the two germline ends. This CDR3 is CASSKDQGNYGYTF. As DNA, the CDR3 is TGCGCCAGCTCAAAGGACCAGGGTAACTATGGCTACACCTTC.

The V call is TRBV15, the J call TRBJ2-5; TRBD1 matches at 7 bases. There are 12 residues in the CDR3. Losses at the gene ends were 5 bases for V and 3 bases for J; bases not matched to a gene: 0. Looked up from germline, CDR1 is LNHNV and CDR2 is YYDKDF (reference sequence). CDR3 amino acids: CATSQGEETQYF. Written as DNA, the CDR3 is TGTGCCACCAGCCAGGGGGAAGAGACCCAGTACTTC.

The chain links TRBV7-8 to TRBJ1-6, with D possibly matching TRBD1 (6 bases). Per the germline V gene, CDR1 is SGHVS and CDR2 is FQNEAQ. V dropped 5 bases and J dropped 9 bases, with 20 bases sitting between them. The length of the CDR3 is 16 residues. CDR3 sequence reads: CASSARQVLTFSPLHF. CDR3 DNA sequence: TGTGCCAGCAGCGCCCGACAGGTTCTTACTTTTTCACCCCTCCACTTT.

This chain joins TRBV29-1 and TRBJ1-6; 7 bases align to TRBD1. This CDR3 contains 14 residues. Germline CDR1 SQVTM, CDR2 ANQGSEA. V shed 5 bases, J shed 8 bases, and the junction held 9 bases outside the gene matches. The CDR3 spells CSVTEGTEDSPLHF. CDR3 in DNA: TGCAGCGTTACTGAAGGGACAGAGGATTCACCCCTCCACTTT. The variable domain in full, completed from reference TRBV29-1 and TRBJ1-6, reads SAVISQKPSRDICQRGTSLTIQCQVDSQVTMMFWYRQQPGQSLTLIATANQGSEATYESGFVIDKFPISRPNLTFSTLTVSNMSPEDSSIYLCSVTEGTEDSPLHFGNGTRLTVT.

CDR3 region: CASTDRSSYNEQFF. CDR3 DNA sequence: TGTGCCAGTACGGACAGGTCTTCCTACAATGAGCAGTTCTTC. This sequence joins TRBV6-5 and TRBJ2-1; 7 bases match TRBD1. The germline V gene encodes CDR1 MNHEY and CDR2 SVGAGI. This CDR3 region has 14 residues. V shed 9 bases and J 1 base; nucleotides not matched to a gene: 6.

The chain is built from TRBV6-6 and TRBJ2-7, with 10 bases fitting TRBD1. After removal of 0 bases from V and 3 bases from J, the junction contained 5 bases not matched to a gene. Germline lookup yields CDR1 MNHNY and CDR2 SVGAGI (reference sequence). CDR3 length: 16 amino acids. The CDR3 DNA sequence: TGTGCCAGCAGTTACTCCCTCCGGACAGGGGGCTACGAGCAGTACTTC. This translates into CASSYSLRTGGYEQYF.

V usage is TRBV5-6 and J usage is TRBJ1-4; tentative D call: TRBD1 (5 bases). This CDR3 is 14 amino acids long. Trimming removed 2 bases at V and 8 bases at J, with 13 bases between. Germline CDR1 reads SGHDT; CDR2 reads YYEEEE. This CDR3 is CASSFVGPEEKLFF. CDR3 sequence (DNA): TGTGCCAGCAGCTTCGTGGGGCCGGAGGAAAAACTGTTTTTT.

The chain recombines TRBV3-1 (or the pseudogene TRBV3-2) with TRBJ2-7; 10 bases fit TRBD1. This CDR3 spans 15 amino acids. Germline V gene sequence: CDR1 LGHDT, CDR2 YNNKEL (reference sequence). V gave up 6 bases and J gave up 2 bases; unmatched junction bases: 7. As DNA, the CDR3 is TGTGCCAGCAGGCTCGGGACAGGGGTTACCTACGAGCAGTACTTC. Translation gives CASRLGTGVTYEQYF.

The rearrangement uses TRBV5-1 and TRBJ1-4; 7 nucleotides match TRBD1. The germline gives CDR1 SGHRS, CDR2 YFSETQ. This CDR3 spans 13 amino acids. With 4 bases clipped from V and 4 bases from J, the junction kept 1 base outside the gene matches. CDR3 coding DNA: TGCGCCAGCAGCCAGGGGGGTAATGAAAAACTGTTTTTT. Translating it yields CASSQGGNEKLFF.

The gene calls are TRBV21-1 and TRBJ1-2. TRBV21-1 counts as a pseudogene. CDR3 length equals 14 residues. This chain's CDR3 is CASSKSSASYGYTF. The DNA for the CDR3 is TGTGCCAGCAGCAAAAGTTCAGCGAGCTATGGCTACACCTTC.

V is TRBV2 and J is TRBJ1-2; weak D call: TRBD1 (5 bases). Trimming left V 4 bases short and J 8 bases short, with 14 bases between. CDR1 SNHLY and CDR2 FYNNEI come from the germline V gene. The CDR3 loop spans 13 amino acids. The CDR3 reads CASSVVTDGGYTF. The CDR3 DNA reads TGTGCCAGCAGTGTTGTGACAGATGGCGGCTACACCTTC.

A single count supports this clone. The chain recombines TRBV6-6 with TRBJ1-2; weak D call: TRBD1 (6 bases). Germline CDR1 MNHNY, CDR2 SVGAGI (reference sequence). The CDR3 is made up of 15 amino acids. Trimming took 4 bases from V and 0 from J, leaving 12 bases between them. The CDR3 loop is CASSSYREANYGYTF. DNA for the CDR3: TGTGCCAGCAGTTCGTACAGGGAAGCTAACTATGGCTACACCTTC.